Each of the 21 T cell receptor beta chains below was sequenced from the same sample in a study of cytomegalovirus exposure and HLA in healthy donors. PCR primers comprised 60 Vbeta and 13 Jbeta primers. Only in-frame clones appear in the TCRdb table, and some are missing; sequencing was by immunoSEQ multiplex PCR. This table has 100,000 to 120,000 clones, 76% appearing once. Source material: PBMCs. The receptors originated from a man in his thirties or forties in good health and CMV-seropositive.

This chain uses TRBV11-2 with TRBJ1-4; D perhaps matches TRBD1 (6 bases). Germline lookup yields CDR1 SGHAT and CDR2 FQNNGV. The CDR3 spans 15 residues. V shed 8 bases and J shed 12 bases, with 25 bases lying between them. CDR3: CASDPGLGAIQQLFF. CDR3 DNA: TGTGCCAGCGACCCCGGTTTGGGGGCCATTCAACAACTGTTTTTT.

The V and J genes are TRBV2 and TRBJ2-7, with D perhaps matching TRBD1 (5 bases). Looked up from germline, CDR1 is SNHLY and CDR2 is FYNNEI. The V and J ends lost 3 bases and 2 bases respectively, with 11 bases between them. This CDR3 spans 14 amino acids. In DNA form, the CDR3 reads TGTGCCAGCAGTGATCGTCAGGGTACCTACGAGCAGTACTTC. Encoded protein: CASSDRQGTYEQYF.

The chain has TRBV5-1 and TRBJ1-4; no clear D gene. The CDR3 is 14 residues long. The germline CDR1 and CDR2 sequences are SGHRS and YFSETQ. Trimming cost V 4 bases and J 4 bases, with 11 bases left between them. The CDR3 DNA reads TGCGCCAGCAGCCGTCGGAGGATTAATGAAAAACTGTTTTTT. Residues: CASSRRRINEKLFF.

This clone was observed a few times. The V and J genes are TRBV4-1 and TRBJ2-7; 15 nucleotides agree with TRBD2. After removal of 4 bases from V and 2 bases from J, the junction contained 9 bases not matched to a gene. The CDR3 contains 18 residues. Per the germline V gene, CDR1 is MGHRA and CDR2 is YSYEKL. This chain's CDR3 is CASSLLPGLAGGPYEQYF. CDR3 in DNA: TGCGCCAGCAGCCTCCTCCCGGGACTAGCGGGGGGTCCCTACGAGCAGTACTTC.

This rearrangement joins TRBV6-1 to TRBJ2-1, with D possibly being TRBD1 (6 bases). The germline V and J ends were trimmed by 1 base and 8 bases, with 12 bases remaining between them. The CDR3 is 14 residues long. The V gene's germline CDR1 is MNHNS and CDR2 SASEGT. The CDR3 is CASSEVQGWDEQFF. CDR3 nucleotides: TGTGCCAGCAGTGAAGTACAGGGTTGGGATGAGCAGTTCTTC.

This clone was detected a few times. The CDR3 nucleotides are TGTGCCAGCAGCCCGACAGGTGGGCAACACAATGGCTACACCTTC. The encoded protein is CASSPTGGQHNGYTF. The chain employs TRBV7-2 and TRBJ1-2; a possible D gene is TRBD1 (6 bases). Germline CDR1 SGHTA, CDR2 FQGNSA. The CDR3 sequence is 15 residues long. V lost 5 bases and J lost 6, with 19 bases in between.

V is TRBV9 and J is TRBJ2-3; 9 positions match TRBD2. The V gene's germline CDR1 is SGDLS and CDR2 YYNGEE. The CDR3 length is 16 residues. Trimming at V came to 4 bases and at J to 6 bases, leaving 12 bases not matched to a gene. Here the CDR3 reads CASSPGGGGGRDTQYF. The CDR3 DNA follows: TGTGCCAGCAGCCCAGGTGGCGGGGGGGGCCGGGATACGCAGTATTTT.

The V gene is TRBV7-2, the J gene TRBJ2-5; 11 nucleotides align to TRBD2. Germline loops: CDR1 SGHTA, CDR2 FQGNSA. The V and J ends lost 3 bases and 1 base, in that order; junction bases with no gene match: 4. The CDR3 extends over 16 amino acids. Here the CDR3 reads CASSLWLAGGQETQYF. CDR3 bases: TGTGCCAGCAGCTTGTGGCTAGCGGGGGGCCAAGAGACCCAGTACTTC. Full variable domain (outside the CDR3, taken from reference TRBV7-2 and TRBJ2-5): GAGVSQSPSNKVTEKGKDVELRCDPISGHTALYWYRQSLGQGLEFLIYFQGNSAPDKSGLPSDRFSAERTGGSVSTLTIQRTQQEDSAVYLCASSLWLAGGQETQYFGPGTRLLVL.

V and J are TRBV5-1 and TRBJ1-4, with D hard to call. The germline V gene has CDR1 SGHRS and CDR2 YFSETQ. Trimming took 5 bases from V and 8 from J, leaving 19 bases between them. The CDR3 loop spans 15 amino acids. The CDR3 region is CASRPNTGGREKLFF. The CDR3 nucleotides read TGCGCCAGCAGGCCAAACACCGGAGGAAGGGAAAAACTGTTTTTT.

The genes are TRBV6-6 and TRBJ2-7, with 9 nucleotides matching TRBD1. Trimming cost V 7 bases and J 1 base; bases outside gene matches: 8. The CDR3 has 15 residues. Germline V CDR1 and CDR2: MNHNY, SVGAGI (reference sequence). Here the CDR3 reads CASKQGQGGSYEQYF. Written as DNA, the CDR3 is TGTGCCAGCAAACAGGGACAGGGCGGGTCCTACGAGCAGTACTTC.

The rearrangement joins TRBV27 to TRBJ1-2; 7 bases map to TRBD1. The junction had 15 bases not matched to a gene; V was cut back by 4 bases and J by 1 base. CDR3 size: 18 residues. Per the germline V gene, CDR1 is MNHEY and CDR2 is SMNVEV (reference sequence). CDR3: CASSSRRQGRFLNYGYTF. The CDR3 region has the DNA TGTGCCAGCAGTTCCCGCCGACAGGGTCGCTTCCTTAACTATGGCTACACCTTC.

This chain uses TRBV7-2 with TRBJ2-5; 9 bases agree with TRBD1. This CDR3 is 15 amino acids long. V lost 4 bases and J lost 5; bases outside the gene matches: 8. The germline V gene has CDR1 SGHTA and CDR2 FQGNSA. CDR3 bases: TGTGCCAGCAGCTCCCCGGGACAGGGATCGGAGACCCAGTACTTC. Encoded protein: CASSSPGQGSETQYF.

V usage is TRBV28 and J usage is TRBJ1-5; 7 positions agree with TRBD1. Germline V CDR1 and CDR2: MDHEN, SYDVKM. Trimming removed 5 bases from V and 7 bases from J; junction bases left unmatched: 2. The CDR3 is 12 residues long. The CDR3 DNA reads TGTGCCAGCAGTACAGGGGCGCAGCCCCAGCATTTT. Residues: CASSTGAQPQHF.

The rearrangement joins TRBV7-2 to TRBJ1-6, with 8 nucleotides matching TRBD1. The CDR3 loop spans 16 amino acids. V lost 4 bases and J lost 9; bases outside the gene matches: 11. Per the germline V gene, CDR1 is SGHTA and CDR2 is FQGNSA. The CDR3 is CASSYQGAVVGSPLHF. The CDR3 bases are TGTGCCAGCAGCTACCAGGGGGCGGTTGTAGGTTCACCCCTCCACTTT.

The CDR3 here is CASSPSGTDNSPLHF. DNA of the CDR3: TGCGCCAGCAGCCCCTCCGGGACAGATAATTCACCCCTCCACTTT. The chain recombines TRBV5-1 with TRBJ1-6; 7 nucleotides agree with TRBD1. Germline CDR1 is SGHRS and CDR2 is YFSETQ. V trimming: 4 bases; J trimming: 5 bases; junction bases outside the gene matches: 6. The CDR3 has 15 amino acids.

V usage is TRBV28 and J usage is TRBJ1-1, with 7 bases identical to TRBD1. This CDR3 has 12 amino acids. The germline gives CDR1 MDHEN, CDR2 SYDVKM. V was clipped by 8 bases and J by 3 bases; unmatched bases: 3. The CDR3 loop is CASFDRDTEAFF. The DNA of the CDR3 is TGTGCCAGCTTTGACAGGGACACTGAAGCTTTCTTT.

The rearrangement links TRBV5-6 to TRBJ1-1; possibly TRBD1 for D (6 bases). The ends were cut back, 0 bases at V and 1 base at J, with 10 bases in the middle. CDR1 and CDR2 (germline): SGHDT, YYEEEE. The CDR3 length is 15 residues. CDR3 nucleotide sequence: TGTGCCAGCAGCTTGGGCCCGACAGGGAACACTGAAGCTTTCTTT. Its protein is CASSLGPTGNTEAFF.

This chain connects TRBV6-5 to TRBJ2-2; 9 bases are shared with TRBD1. From germline, CDR1 is MNHEY and CDR2 SVGAGI. This CDR3 spans 15 amino acids. Trimming took 5 bases from V and 6 from J; bases not matched to a gene: 7. CDR3 in DNA: TGTGCCAGCAGTCCCGGACAGGGGTGGGCCGGGGAGCTGTTTTTT. Translation: CASSPGQGWAGELFF.

J is TRBJ2-5 and V is TRBV6-6; TRBD1 matches 9 bases. The DNA end is more similar to TRBJ2-7, so the J call may be wrong. The CDR3 has 14 amino acids. CDR1 is MNHNY and CDR2 is SVGAGI in the germline V gene (reference sequence). CDR3 in DNA: TGTGCCAGCATTCGACAGGGGGACCATGGCGAGCAGTACTTC. Protein product: CASIRQGDHGEQYF.

The chain uses TRBV4-3 and TRBJ1-6, with D possibly matching TRBD1 (6 bases). The germline gives CDR1 LGHNA, CDR2 YSLEER. Trimming removed 0 bases at V and 3 bases at J, with 12 bases between. The CDR3 consists of 17 residues. CDR3 nucleotide sequence: TGCGCCAGCAGCCAAGACGCCTTGGACAGCTATAATTCACCCCTCCACTTT. As protein: CASSQDALDSYNSPLHF.

The CDR3 loop is CATSRGTGGPNQPQHF. As DNA, the CDR3 is TGTGCCACCAGCAGAGGCACGGGGGGTCCCAATCAGCCCCAGCATTTT. V and J are TRBV15 and TRBJ1-5; possibly TRBD1 for D (5 bases). CDR1 and CDR2 from the germline V gene are LNHNV and YYDKDF (reference sequence). The germline V and J ends were trimmed by 1 base and 3 bases, with 13 bases remaining between them. This CDR3 is 16 amino acids long.